This entry describes one TCR beta chain. TCRdb's table, derived via immunoSEQ multiplex PCR, lists solely in-frame clones and lacks some. Of 500,000 or so clones listed, roughly 87% are singletons. Treatment noted: roughly 18 received Ad26.COV2.S at low or high dose, single or two shots; about 5 received placebo; per-sample allocation not given. Collection of the samples took place on day 63 after the first injection of vaccine or placebo. This entry comes from a study of Ad26.COV2.S vaccination and SARS-CoV-2 variants. The germline V gene has CDR1 MDHEN and CDR2 SYDVKM. V was cut by 2 bases and J by 9 bases, with 14 bases left in between. The CDR3 extends over 14 amino acids.

The gene calls are TRBV28 and TRBJ2-1; perhaps TRBD1 as D (5 bases). The sample here was peripheral blood, taken in a trial of Ad26.COV2.S vaccine versus placebo. This receptor was identified in a person between 18 and 65 years old who received the Ad26.COV2.S COVID-19 vaccine or a placebo. Written as DNA, the CDR3 is TGTGCCAGCAGTTTACAGGGCGTAAGTAGTGAGCAGTTCTTC. The encoded protein is CASSLQGVSSEQFF.